This note documents a single T cell receptor (beta chain) sequence. Its antigen is currently unknown. The data are from a study of cytomegalovirus exposure and HLA in healthy donors. Study findings and constraints: Published work reported that the classifier diagnosed cytomegalovirus status with high specificity and sensitivity. The only immune exposure information that was available was CMV serostatus.

13 Jbeta primers and 60 Vbeta primers were used for the PCR. Sequenced by immunoSEQ multiplex PCR; TCRdb stores in-frame clones only, minus some. This table holds about 160,000 clones, around 77% found once. The CDR3 has 12 residues. Between the trimmed V and J ends, which lost 7 bases and 3 bases, there was a span of 13 bases. Germline lookup yields CDR1 SQVTM and CDR2 ANQGSEA. The TCR sequence derives from a woman aged 40 to 49 in good health and CMV-seronegative. The chain uses TRBV29-1 and TRBJ2-7; D is unresolved. The sequencing sample was made of PBMCs. As DNA, the CDR3 is TGCAGCGCCCTCCGGTCGGGCTACGAGCAGTACTTC. It specifies CSALRSGYEQYF.